This is a list of T cell receptor beta chains from one sample in a study of cytomegalovirus exposure and HLA in healthy donors. The repertoire was sequenced with immunoSEQ multiplex PCR; TCRdb's copy has only in-frame clones and lacks some. The profile covers 96,000 or so clones, with approximately 72% appearing a single time and under 3.5% taken by the ten largest. Material for sequencing was PBMCs. These receptor sequences come from a female donor in good health and CMV-seropositive. Each CDR3 is given with its conserved first and last residue. A D gene is named only where the DNA matches it firmly. Clone size is shown for a subset of rows, as once, few, many or a class of expanded clone.

V	size	D	J	CDR3	DNA
TRBV6-4	NA	NA	TRBJ2-2	CASSALNTGELFF	TGTGCCAGCAGTGCTCTAAACACCGGGGAGCTGTTTTTT
TRBV30	NA	NA	TRBJ2-1	CAWGDRDNYNEQFF	TGTGCCTGGGGTGACCGGGATAACTACAATGAGCAGTTCTTC
TRBV28	NA	NA	TRBJ1-1	CASSPSSHRIEAFF	TGTGCCAGCAGTCCCTCCTCACACCGTATTGAAGCTTTCTTT
TRBV7-2	once	NA	TRBJ1-2	CASSLAPGQNYGYTF	TGTGCCAGCAGCTTAGCGCCAGGGCAAAACTATGGCTACACCTTC
TRBV5-1	NA	TRBD1	TRBJ2-3	CASSSLGQGATDTQYF	TGCGCCAGCAGCAGCCTGGGACAGGGGGCAACAGATACGCAGTATTTT
TRBV4-2	few	TRBD2	TRBJ2-5	CASSRTSGSQETQYF	TGTGCCAGCAGCCGGACTAGCGGGAGCCAAGAGACCCAGTACTTC
TRBV2	NA	NA	TRBJ1-2	CASSGRTFGYTF	TGTGCCAGCAGTGGGAGGACTTTTGGCTACACCTTC
TRBV6-4	NA	TRBD2	TRBJ2-3	CASSPGLAGGTDTQYF	TGTGCCAGCAGTCCAGGACTAGCGGGTGGCACAGATACGCAGTATTTT
TRBV25-1	NA	TRBD1	TRBJ1-2	CASSVRDSTYGYTF	TGTGCCAGCAGTGTACGGGACAGCACCTATGGCTACACCTTC
TRBV28	NA	NA	TRBJ1-2	CASSLGLAGNGYTF	TGTGCCAGCAGTTTAGGGTTGGCAGGGAATGGCTACACCTTC
TRBV5-1	once	TRBD1	TRBJ2-7	CASSRPATDRVRYEQYF	TGCGCCAGCAGCCGCCCAGCTACCGACAGGGTAAGGTACGAGCAGTACTTC
TRBV2	once	NA	TRBJ1-1	CATKRQRNTEAFF	TGTGCCACGAAAAGACAGCGGAACACTGAAGCTTTCTTT
TRBV29-1	NA	TRBD1	TRBJ2-3	CSVDGTGGESGTQYF	TGCAGCGTGGATGGGACAGGGGGCGAGAGCGGTACGCAGTATTTT
TRBV25-1	NA	TRBD1	TRBJ2-2	CASSLTGANTGELFF	TGTGCCAGCAGTCTAACAGGGGCGAACACCGGGGAGCTGTTTTTT
TRBV4-3	NA	NA	TRBJ1-5	CASSQDARVQPQHF	TGCGCCAGCAGCCAAGATGCCCGGGTTCAGCCCCAGCATTTT
TRBV6-6	few	NA	TRBJ1-1	CASSYRGNTEAFF	TGTGCCAGCAGTTACAGGGGGAACACTGAAGCTTTCTTT
TRBV28	NA	NA	TRBJ2-1	CASTLEQDNEQFF	TGTGCCAGCACCCTAGAACAGGACAATGAGCAGTTCTTC
TRBV6-5	NA	NA	TRBJ2-7	CASSYRPGEQYF	TGTGCCAGCAGTTACCGTCCCGGCGAGCAGTACTTC
TRBV6-6	NA	TRBD1	TRBJ2-7	CASSTGQEQSYEQYF	TGTGCCAGCAGCACCGGACAGGAGCAATCCTACGAGCAGTACTTC
TRBV30	NA	NA	TRBJ2-7	CAWSVLVGYKGYEQYF	TGTGCCTGGAGTGTACTTGTGGGGTATAAGGGGTACGAGCAGTACTTC
TRBV6-6	few	TRBD1	TRBJ2-7	CASRSGQGFYEQYF	TGTGCCAGCAGGTCCGGACAGGGCTTTTACGAGCAGTACTTC
TRBV18	NA	NA	TRBJ2-7	CASSPRTDRTGEQYF	TGTGCCAGCTCACCACGCACCGACAGGACGGGCGAGCAGTACTTC